Following are 18 T cell receptor beta chains from one sample sequenced in a study of Tregs in tolerant kidney transplant recipients. The assay was immunoSEQ multiplex PCR, and TCRdb's table has in-frame clones only and misses some. This sample carries roughly 50,000 clones, with roughly 0.9% going to the ten biggest clones. The source material was CD4+ T cells from blood, sampled before the transplant. These receptors came from a human donor who received a combined kidney and bone marrow transplant.

Note on this clone: Sequencing ends 3 residues short of the CDR3 end; the germline J gene provides the rest. The rearrangement uses TRBV7-9 and TRBJ2-5; D perhaps matches TRBD1 (6 bases). CDR1 and CDR2 from the germline V gene are SEHNR and FQNEAQ (reference sequence). The V end lost 6 bases, the J end lost 1 base, and 12 bases lay between the germline ends. This CDR3 comprises 14 residues. The CDR3 here is CASRSRQAQETQYF. CDR3 bases read: TGTGCCAGCAGGAGCCGACAGGCCCAAGAGACC.

Note on this clone: The CDR3 goes on 3 residues after the read ends, and that part is filled in from the germline J gene. The V call is TRBV18, the J call TRBJ2-7; possibly TRBD1 for D (6 bases). CDR1 is KGHSH and CDR2 is LQKENI in the germline V gene. This CDR3 contains 13 residues. With 10 bases removed from V and 4 bases from J, the gap between germline ends came to 17 bases. The CDR3 protein is CATRGQKFYEQYF. Incomplete CDR3 DNA: TGTGCCACACGCGGACAGAAATTTTACGAG.

Turning to this clone: Read coverage stops 3 residues before the CDR3 terminus; the germline J gene supplies the remainder. The chain combines TRBV20-1 with TRBJ1-5; TRBD1 might be the D (5 bases). This CDR3 spans 13 amino acids. Germline CDR1 reads DFQATT; CDR2 reads SNEGSKA (reference sequence). V was trimmed by 6 bases and J by 6 bases, leaving 15 bases between them. CDR3 loop: CSARPPGGQPQHF. The part of the CDR3 DNA that was read is TGCAGTGCCAGACCCCCCGGGGGTCAGCCC.

A note on this clone: The CDR3 end falls 3 residues outside the read, so it is completed with the germline J gene. The chain employs TRBV10-3 and TRBJ2-1, with a possible D match to TRBD1 (5 bases). V was clipped by 0 bases and J by 7 bases, with 16 bases between them. Germline assignment: CDR1 ENHRY and CDR2 SYGVKD. The length of the CDR3 is 16 residues. The covered CDR3 bases are TGTGCCATCAGTGAGTCTGGGGCAGGTTCTTGGAATGAG. Translation gives CAISESGAGSWNE. The full CDR3 reads CAISESGAGSWNEQFF.

The CDR3 sequence: CASSIRGDATNEKLFF. The part of the CDR3 DNA that was read is TGTGCCAGTAGTATTCGGGGTGATGCAACTAATGAAAAA. The J gene is TRBJ1-4, the V gene TRBV19; D ambiguous. The CDR3 end falls 3 residues outside the read, so it is completed with the germline J gene. This CDR3 has 16 amino acids. Germline V CDR1 and CDR2: LNHDA, SQIVND (reference sequence). Trimming left V 3 bases short and J 0 bases short, with 11 bases between.

Regarding this clone: The read terminates 3 residues before the CDR3 end, so the remaining end is supplied by the germline J gene. The chain is built from TRBV6-1 and TRBJ1-2; tentative D call: TRBD1 (6 bases). The CDR3 has 12 amino acids. Germline lookup yields CDR1 MNHNS and CDR2 SASEGT. V was clipped by 3 bases and J by 5 bases, with 7 bases between them. CDR3 loop: CASSDRGYGYTF. The DNA read from the CDR3 is TGTGCCAGCAGTGACAGGGGTTATGGC.

As for this clone: From the germline J gene comes the end of the CDR3, since the read stops 3 residues before it. The chain is built from TRBV2 and TRBJ1-1, with 7 bases fitting TRBD1. The junction had 5 bases not matched to a gene; V was cut back by 6 bases and J by 4 bases. CDR1 SNHLY and CDR2 FYNNEI come from the germline V gene. CDR3 length: 13 amino acids. CDR3 bases read: TGTGCCAGCAGAGGCAGGGGGGCCACTGAA. This encodes CASRGRGATE. The full CDR3 is CASRGRGATEAFF.

About this clone itself: The DNA ends 3 residues before the CDR3 does, and the rest of the CDR3 is filled in from the germline J gene. The chain combines TRBV7-2 with TRBJ1-2; possibly TRBD1 for D (5 bases). CDR1 is SGHTA and CDR2 is FQGNSA in the germline V gene. The length of the CDR3 is 13 residues. The DNA read from the CDR3 is TGTGCCAGCAGCTTAGCGGACAAGCAGGGC. It specifies CASSLADKQG. The full CDR3 protein reads CASSLADKQGYTF. The full variable domain, in which reference TRBV7-2 and TRBJ1-2 provide the parts outside the CDR3, is GAGVSQSPSNKVTEKGKDVELRCDPISGHTALYWYRQSLGQGLEFLIYFQGNSAPDKSGLPSDRFSAERTGGSVSTLTIQRTQQEDSAVYLCASSLADKQGYTFGSGTRLTVV.

With regard to this clone: The read ends 3 residues shy of where the CDR3 ends; the end is completed using the germline J gene. This rearrangement joins TRBV7-6 to TRBJ2-5; D uncertain. The CDR3 runs to 13 residues. CDR1 and CDR2 from the germline V gene are SGHVS and FNYEAQ. With 2 bases removed from V and 5 bases from J, the gap between germline ends came to 9 bases. CDR3 DNA, as far as it was read: TGTGCCAGCAGCTTACTTAGATGGGAGACC. Protein sequence: CASSLLRWET. The entire CDR3 is CASSLLRWETQYF.

To note about this clone: The sequence runs out 3 residues before the end of the CDR3; the remainder is reconstructed from the germline J gene. V is TRBV5-4 and J is TRBJ1-2; 11 bases are a match to TRBD1. The CDR3 loop spans 13 amino acids. J gave up 7 bases and V 4 bases, and 3 bases lay outside the gene matches. In germline, CDR1 is SGHNT, CDR2 YYREEE (reference sequence). This CDR3 is CASSRTGGGGYTF. Partial CDR3 DNA: TGTGCCAGCAGCCGGACAGGGGGCGGTGGC.

A remark on this clone: The read comes to an end 3 residues before the CDR3 does, leaving the germline J gene to fill in the end. The J gene is TRBJ2-7, the V gene TRBV7-2; TRBD1 is a possible D gene (7 bases). V was shortened by 5 bases and J by 0 bases, with 14 bases between the two germline ends. Germline-derived CDR1 and CDR2 are SGHTA and FQGNSA. This CDR3 is 15 amino acids long. CDR3 in amino acids: CASSQGGFSSYEQYF. CDR3 DNA (partial): TGTGCCAGCAGCCAGGGGGGCTTTAGCTCCTACGAG.

As concerns this clone: The read ends 3 residues before the CDR3 terminus; that terminus is restored from the germline J gene. This chain connects TRBV6-1 to TRBJ2-5; perhaps TRBD1 as D (6 bases). Germline V gene sequence: CDR1 MNHNS, CDR2 SASEGT. The CDR3 sequence is 15 residues long. The V end was cut by 3 bases, the J end by 1 base, with 12 bases between. CDR3 sequence: CASSDPRTVQETQYF. Partial CDR3 DNA: TGTGCCAGCAGTGATCCCCGGACAGTCCAAGAGACC.

Concerning this clone: The read falls 3 residues short of the CDR3 end, and the missing part is taken from the germline J gene. The V and J genes are TRBV7-2 and TRBJ2-3; a possible D gene is TRBD2 (6 bases). Per the germline V gene, CDR1 is SGHTA and CDR2 is FQGNSA. V lost 3 bases, J lost 4 bases, and 8 bases lay in between. The CDR3 totals 13 residues. CDR3 DNA, as far as it was read: TGTGCCAGCAGCTTCCCGGGGGCAGATACG. Its translation is CASSFPGADT. The whole CDR3 reads CASSFPGADTQYF.

Of note for this clone: The read is 3 residues too short to cover the CDR3 end, so that end is filled in from the germline J gene. V usage is TRBV6-2 or TRBV6-3 and J usage is TRBJ1-4; TRBD1 is a possible D gene (6 bases). CDR1 is MNHEY, CDR2 SVGEGT, per germline. V gave up 6 bases and J gave up 7 bases, with 6 bases separating them. The CDR3 totals 11 residues. The sequenced part of the CDR3 DNA is TGTGCCAGCAGCAGGGGTGAAAAA. This sequence encodes CASSRGEK. The CDR3 as a whole reads CASSRGEKLFF.

As concerns this clone: The read gets to within 3 residues of the CDR3 end, and the germline J gene fills in the rest. The chain uses TRBV30 and TRBJ1-3; D gene ambiguous. Germline assignment: CDR1 GTSNPN and CDR2 SVGIG (reference sequence). The CDR3 spans 13 residues. Trimming stripped 5 bases from V and 4 bases from J, with 12 bases between. The DNA read from the CDR3 is TGTGCCTGGGGAGCGGGAACGGGAAACACC. Encoded protein: CAWGAGTGNT. The CDR3 reads in full as CAWGAGTGNTIYF. The full variable domain, completed using reference TRBV30 and TRBJ1-3, is SQTIHQWPATLVQPVGSPLSLECTVEGTSNPNLYWYRQAAGRGLQLLFYSVGIGQISSEVPQNLSASRPQDRQFILSSKKLLLSDSGFYLCAWGAGTGNTIYFGEGSWLTVV.

Comments on this clone: The DNA ends 3 residues before the CDR3 does, and the rest of the CDR3 is filled in from the germline J gene. The chain recombines TRBV7-2 with TRBJ1-2; D is uncertain. The CDR3 runs 13 residues. Germline CDR1 reads SGHTA; CDR2 reads FQGNSA. The part of the CDR3 DNA that was read is TGTGCCAGCAGCTTAGGAGGAGCTAGGGGC. Translation gives CASSLGGARG. The whole CDR3 is CASSLGGARGYTF.

Of note for this clone: The read falls 3 residues short of the CDR3 end, and the missing part is taken from the germline J gene. The V and J genes are TRBV19 and TRBJ2-5; 14 nucleotides line up with TRBD2. Germline V lookup: CDR1 LNHDA, CDR2 SQIVND (reference sequence). The CDR3 runs 17 residues. The trim removed 5 bases at V and 5 bases at J, leaving 10 bases unmatched. Incomplete CDR3 DNA: TGTGCCAGTAGTTCACGGGGGACTAGCGGGGGAGGGGAGACC. This sequence encodes CASSSRGTSGGGET. The entire CDR3 is CASSSRGTSGGGETQYF.

A note on this clone: Read data end 3 residues before the CDR3 end; the end is taken from the germline J gene. The chain joins TRBV29-1 to TRBJ1-1; possibly TRBD1 for D (6 bases). V lost 5 bases, J lost 6 bases, and 19 bases lay in between. Germline CDR1 and CDR2: SQVTM and ANQGSEA. The CDR3 covers 14 residues. CDR3 amino acids: CSVRRGAGVSEAFF. The part of the CDR3 DNA that was read is TGCAGCGTTCGCCGGGGGGCGGGGGTCTCTGAA.